Sequencing of this TCR beta chain was carried out in a study of blood T cell repertoires in COVID-19. Per the germline V gene, CDR1 is MNHEY and CDR2 is SMNVEV (reference sequence). The CDR3 sequence is 15 residues long. The germline V and J ends were trimmed by 7 bases and 3 bases, with 15 bases remaining between them. While infection was still active, Seattle patients were enrolled and then followed longitudinally. In the authors' workflow: Estimates of nucleated cell counts were drawn from the amplification of reference gene primers. The method was immunoSEQ multiplex PCR; TCRdb's version includes in-frame clones alone and lacks a portion of them. The V and J calls and the clone size are those of that table, but D and trimming were determined from the DNA. The sample includes roughly 150,000 clones, about 85% of them seen just once.

The J gene is TRBJ1-4, the V gene TRBV27; maybe TRBD1 (6 bases). Sequencing was performed on peripheral blood. This sequence was found in a man aged 80 or over with COVID-19, enrolled during active disease. In nucleotides, the CDR3 is TGTGCCAGCACCCCCTTGGGGGCTCCTAATGAAAAACTGTTTTTT. Translating gives CASTPLGAPNEKLFF.